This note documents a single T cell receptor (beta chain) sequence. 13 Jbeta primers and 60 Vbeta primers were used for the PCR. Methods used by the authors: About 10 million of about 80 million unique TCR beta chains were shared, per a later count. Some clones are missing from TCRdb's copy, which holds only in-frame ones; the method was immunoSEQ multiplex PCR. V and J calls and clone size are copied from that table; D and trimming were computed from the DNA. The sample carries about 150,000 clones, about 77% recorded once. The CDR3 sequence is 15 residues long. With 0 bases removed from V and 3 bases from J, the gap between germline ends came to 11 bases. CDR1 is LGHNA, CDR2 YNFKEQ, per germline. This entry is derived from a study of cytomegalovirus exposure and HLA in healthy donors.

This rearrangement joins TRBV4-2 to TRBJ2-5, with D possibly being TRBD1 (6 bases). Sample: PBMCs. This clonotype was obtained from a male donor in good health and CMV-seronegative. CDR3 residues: CASSQEMDRKETQYF. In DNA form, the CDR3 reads TGTGCCAGCAGCCAAGAGATGGACAGAAAAGAGACCCAGTACTTC.